This T cell receptor beta chain was sequenced during a study of long-term antiretroviral therapy in people with HIV. Findings and limits, study-wide: Possibly under older ART regimens, blood was drawn between the mid-2000s and the late 2010s.

Notes on this clone: Its specificity is not known.

The CDR3 consists of 13 residues. V lost 4 bases and J lost 6, with 13 bases in between. Germline V gives CDR1 MGHRA, CDR2 YSYEKL. The libraries were made with immunoSEQ v3.0 at survey level. Generated by immunoSEQ multiplex PCR, the TCRdb table keeps only in-frame clones and is missing some. There are approximately 15,000 clones in the sample; around 80% occur only once, and roughly 8% lies in the top ten. This clonotype originated in a man younger than 35 with HIV. The input for sequencing was unsorted PBMCs, taken 0.1 years after starting antiretroviral therapy. The chain joins TRBV4-1 to TRBJ2-7; possibly TRBD1 for D (6 bases). The CDR3 nucleotides read TGCGCCAGCAGCCGTAACAGGGAGAGCGAGCAGTACTTC. Residues: CASSRNRESEQYF.